Below, 23 T cell receptor beta chains from the same sample are listed, as sequenced in a study of cytotoxic CD8 clonotypes in ibrutinib-treated CLL. Method: immunoSEQ multiplex PCR; TCRdb's copy keeps in-frame clones and lacks some. The data hold over 150,000 clones, with 81% observed a single time. The sample here was PBMCs, taken after 12 months of ibrutinib treatment. The receptors here all came from a human donor with chronic lymphocytic leukemia.

This sequence joins TRBV5-1 and TRBJ2-5; 10 nucleotides line up with TRBD2. V shed 4 bases, J shed 2 bases, and the junction held 5 bases outside the gene matches. Germline-derived CDR1 and CDR2 are SGHRS and YFSETQ. The CDR3 totals 15 residues. This CDR3 reads CASSAGLAVQETQYF. DNA of the CDR3: TGCGCCAGCAGCGCCGGACTAGCGGTACAAGAGACCCAGTACTTC.

The chain carries TRBV5-8 and TRBJ2-5; the D gene could be TRBD1 or TRBD2 (5 bases each). V lost 1 base, J lost 3 bases, and 22 bases lay in between. CDR1 and CDR2 (germline): SGHTS, YDEGEE. There are 18 residues in the CDR3. The CDR3 DNA reads as TGTGCCAGCAGCTTGATCTGGGTTTGGGGGAAGGTTGAAGAGACCCAGTACTTC. Translated, it gives CASSLIWVWGKVEETQYF.

This chain links TRBV7-2 with TRBJ2-7; D not resolved. This CDR3 region has 13 residues. Germline-derived CDR1 and CDR2 are SGHTA and FQGNSA. V lost 1 base and J lost 7, with 11 bases in between. The CDR3 bases are TGTGCCAGCAGCTTAGGAACCCTGGGGGAGCAGTACTTC. It codes for CASSLGTLGEQYF.

CDR3 coding DNA: TGTGCCAGCTCACCACCTCGGGGGGTCAGCACTGAAGCTTTCTTT. It yields the protein CASSPPRGVSTEAFF. The chain recombines TRBV18 with TRBJ1-1, with D perhaps TRBD1 (5 bases). Germline CDR1 KGHSH, CDR2 LQKENI. The CDR3 is 15 residues long. The V end was cut by 0 bases, the J end by 4 bases, with 12 bases between.

The chain employs TRBV6-5 and TRBJ2-2, with D possibly called TRBD1 or TRBD2 (5 bases each). The CDR3 extends over 14 amino acids. The germline CDR1 and CDR2 sequences are MNHEY and SVGAGI. Trimming cost V 6 bases and J 5 bases, with 13 bases left between them. CDR3 residues: CASSEDWGTGELFF. CDR3 nucleotide sequence: TGTGCCAGCAGCGAAGATTGGGGGACCGGGGAGCTGTTTTTT.

J is TRBJ2-5 and V is TRBV7-8, with D perhaps TRBD2 (6 bases). The CDR3 is 16 amino acids. Germline CDR1 reads SGHVS; CDR2 reads FQNEAQ. V was shortened by 4 bases and J by 5 bases, with 20 bases between the two germline ends. The chain's CDR3 is CASSSEGRGSGETQYF. Here the CDR3 DNA reads TGTGCCAGCAGCTCCGAAGGACGGGGGTCAGGGGAGACCCAGTACTTC.

This clone was picked up a small number of times. The chain employs TRBV5-1 and TRBJ1-5; 7 nucleotides match TRBD1. Germline V gene data show CDR1 as SGHRS and CDR2 as YFSETQ. This CDR3 has 15 amino acids. The junction had 7 bases not matched to a gene; V was cut back by 4 bases and J by 3 bases. CDR3 region: CASSVETGHNQPQHF. DNA of the CDR3: TGCGCCAGCAGCGTAGAGACAGGGCACAATCAGCCCCAGCATTTT.

The CDR3 DNA is TGTGCCAGCTCAGAAAAGGAGGGCGGTGGCTACACCTTC. This encodes CASSEKEGGGYTF. The chain couples TRBV18 to TRBJ1-2; D unresolved. The germline V and J ends were trimmed by 5 bases and 7 bases, with 14 bases remaining between them. The CDR3 sequence is 13 residues long. CDR1 is KGHSH and CDR2 is LQKENI in the germline V gene. The complete variable domain, with remaining parts taken from reference TRBV18 and TRBJ1-2, reads NAGVMQNPRHLVRRRGQEARLRCSPMKGHSHVYWYRQLPEEGLKFMVYLQKENIIDESGMPKERFSAEFPKEGPSILRIQQVVRGDSAAYFCASSEKEGGGYTFGSGTRLTVV.

J is TRBJ2-2 and V is TRBV5-7; 10 nucleotides match TRBD1. TRBV5-7 is an ORF, with its function uncertain. The CDR3 spans 15 residues. The junction had 4 bases not matched to a gene; V was cut back by 4 bases and J by 4 bases. CDR3: CASSRTGGGTGELFF. In nucleotides, the CDR3 is TGTGCCAGCAGCCGGACAGGGGGAGGCACCGGGGAGCTGTTTTTT.

V is TRBV5-1 and J is TRBJ2-3, with a possible D match to TRBD2 (6 bases). Looked up from germline, CDR1 is SGHRS and CDR2 is YFSETQ. V lost 4 bases and J lost 2, with 14 bases in between. The CDR3 loop spans 15 amino acids. Here the CDR3 DNA reads TGCGCCAGCAGCGGGTGGGGAGGAATCACAGATACGCAGTATTTT. This gives the protein CASSGWGGITDTQYF.

This clone has more than one count but fewer than ten. V usage is TRBV5-1 and J usage is TRBJ1-2; D ambiguous. The germline V and J ends were trimmed by 0 bases and 9 bases, with 9 bases remaining between them. Germline V gene data show CDR1 as SGHRS and CDR2 as YFSETQ. The CDR3 spans 12 residues. CDR3: CASSLAEGSYTF. The CDR3 DNA sequence: TGCGCCAGCAGCTTGGCCGAGGGAAGCTACACCTTC.

The rearrangement links TRBV7-9 to TRBJ2-3; the match to TRBD1 covers 10 bases. CDR3 length equals 16 residues. V lost 5 bases to trimming and J lost 4 bases; unmatched junction nucleotides: 9. Germline V gene lookup returns CDR1 SEHNR and CDR2 FQNEAQ (reference sequence). In nucleotides, the CDR3 is TGTGCCAGCAGCAGACAGGGGGCGCCAAGGGCAGATACGCAGTATTTT. Its protein product is CASSRQGAPRADTQYF.

V gene TRBV19 combines with J gene TRBJ1-1, with 11 positions matching TRBD1. This CDR3 comprises 16 residues. The germline V gene has CDR1 LNHDA and CDR2 SQIVND (reference sequence). Germline trimming cut 5 bases from V and 2 bases from J; bases unmatched to any gene: 7. CDR3 bases: TGTGCCAGTAGTCCGTTGGACAGGGGGCTAAACACTGAAGCTTTCTTT. Protein: CASSPLDRGLNTEAFF.

The chain recombines TRBV11-2 with TRBJ2-2; D might be TRBD1 (6 bases). The CDR3 has 16 amino acids. Germline values: CDR1 SGHAT, CDR2 FQNNGV. The V and J ends lost 1 base and 0 bases respectively, with 9 bases between them. The CDR3 loop is CASSLAQGSNTGELFF. The CDR3 DNA reads TGTGCCAGCAGCTTAGCACAGGGATCGAACACCGGGGAGCTGTTTTTT.

The chain has TRBV11-2 and TRBJ1-2; D gene unclear. CDR1 is SGHAT, CDR2 FQNNGV, per germline. This CDR3 has 13 amino acids. V lost 1 base, J lost 8 bases, and 11 bases lay in between. The CDR3 protein is CASSLVSGEGYTF. The CDR3 coding sequence is TGTGCCAGCAGCTTAGTGTCTGGGGAAGGCTACACCTTC.

DNA for the CDR3: TGTGCCAGCAGCCTAGGGGCCGCGGGCAGCGCGTGGACCTACGAGCAGTACTTC. Its protein is CASSLGAAGSAWTYEQYF. The rearrangement joins TRBV2 to TRBJ2-7; the D call may be TRBD1 or TRBD2 (5 bases each). Trimming stripped 6 bases from V and 2 bases from J, with 26 bases between. The CDR3 loop spans 18 amino acids. CDR1 is SNHLY, CDR2 FYNNEI, per germline.

This rearrangement joins TRBV7-9 to TRBJ2-3; 8 bases agree with TRBD2. The germline V gene encodes CDR1 SEHNR and CDR2 FQNEAQ (reference sequence). V lost 10 bases to trimming and J lost 6 bases; unmatched junction nucleotides: 15. This CDR3 has 15 residues. DNA of the CDR3: TGTGCCATCACGAAATCCGGGACTAGTGGGGATACGCAGTATTTT. Protein sequence: CAITKSGTSGDTQYF.

V gene TRBV11-2 combines with J gene TRBJ2-2; the D is unclear. V lost 3 bases and J 2 bases, leaving 13 bases between the germline ends. Germline V gene sequence: CDR1 SGHAT, CDR2 FQNNGV. This CDR3 contains 16 residues. This chain's CDR3 is CASSFPVGLNTGELFF. In DNA, the CDR3 is TGTGCCAGCAGCTTCCCCGTCGGGCTCAACACCGGGGAGCTGTTTTTT.

The chain combines TRBV10-3 with TRBJ2-3, with D possibly TRBD2 on 5 matching bases. V was clipped by 4 bases and J by 1 base, with 12 bases between them. This CDR3 region has 15 residues. Looked up from germline, CDR1 is ENHRY and CDR2 is SYGVKD. The chain's CDR3 is CAISGRQEGTDTQYF. The CDR3 region has the DNA TGTGCCATCAGTGGGCGGCAGGAGGGCACAGATACGCAGTATTTT.

This clone showed up just a few times. The V call is TRBV5-4, the J call TRBJ2-2; 10 bases line up with TRBD1. The CDR3 spans 18 residues. The ends lost 4 bases at V and 1 base at J; junction bases unmatched: 10. Germline V gene data show CDR1 as SGHNT and CDR2 as YYREEE (reference sequence). CDR3 sequence (DNA): TGTGCCAGCAGCCCCCCCGGGACAGGGGCAATGAACACCGGGGAGCTGTTTTTT. It is translated as CASSPPGTGAMNTGELFF.

V and J are TRBV14 and TRBJ2-1; 9 bases are shared with TRBD1. CDR3 size: 15 residues. V trimming: 6 bases; J trimming: 7 bases; junction bases outside the gene matches: 10. Germline CDR1 is SGHDN and CDR2 is FVKESK. CDR3 sequence (DNA): TGTGCCAGCAGTCCGGGACAGGGCCCGAAAAATGAGCAGTTCTTC. Translating gives CASSPGQGPKNEQFF.

The V gene is TRBV7-2, the J gene TRBJ2-7; TRBD1 is a possible D gene (5 bases). The V gene lost 5 bases and the J gene lost 1 base, with 15 bases spanning the gap. Germline CDR1 SGHTA, CDR2 FQGNSA. This CDR3 has 15 residues. CDR3 region: CASSPSDSPSYEQYF. For the CDR3, the DNA is TGTGCCAGCAGCCCCAGCGACAGCCCGTCCTACGAGCAGTACTTC.

V is TRBV6-7 and J is TRBJ2-7; tentatively, D is TRBD1 or TRBD2 (5 bases each). TRBV6-7 is reported as an ORF; its role is uncertain. Trimming pared 5 bases from V and 2 bases from J, leaving 16 bases between. This CDR3 region has 15 residues. The CDR3 loop is CASSHPGRAPYEQYF. In DNA, the CDR3 is TGTGCCAGCAGTCATCCGGGACGGGCACCCTACGAGCAGTACTTC.